The sequence of this T cell receptor beta chain was determined in a study of blood T cell repertoires in COVID-19. Produced via immunoSEQ multiplex PCR; TCRdb's table is partial and in-frame only. The repertoire includes just under 60,000 clones, roughly 80% of them detected once, and approximately 8.9% sits in the top ten. The CDR3 loop spans 15 amino acids. Trimming stripped 2 bases from V and 8 bases from J, with 18 bases between. The chain employs TRBV6-7 and TRBJ1-2; D is unclear. TRBV6-7 is reported as an ORF; its role is uncertain. Sequenced: peripheral blood. This sequence was found in an elderly man with COVID-19, enrolled during active disease. This CDR3 is CASSYPRLSGGGYTF. CDR3 coding DNA: TGTGCCAGCAGTTACCCGCGACTAAGCGGAGGCGGCTACACCTTC.